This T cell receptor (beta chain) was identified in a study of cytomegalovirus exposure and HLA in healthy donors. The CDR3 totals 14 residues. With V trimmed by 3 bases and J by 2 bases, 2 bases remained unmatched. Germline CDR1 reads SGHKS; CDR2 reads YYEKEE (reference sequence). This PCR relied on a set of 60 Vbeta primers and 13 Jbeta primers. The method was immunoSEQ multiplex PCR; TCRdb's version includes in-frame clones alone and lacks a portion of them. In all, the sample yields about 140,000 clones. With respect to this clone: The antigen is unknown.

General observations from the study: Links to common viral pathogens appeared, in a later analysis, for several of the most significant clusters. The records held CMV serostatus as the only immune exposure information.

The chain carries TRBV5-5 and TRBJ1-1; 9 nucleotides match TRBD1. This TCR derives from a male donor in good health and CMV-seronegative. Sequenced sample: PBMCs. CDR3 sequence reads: CASSWGQGNTEAFF. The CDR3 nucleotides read TGTGCCAGCAGCTGGGGACAGGGTAACACTGAAGCTTTCTTT.